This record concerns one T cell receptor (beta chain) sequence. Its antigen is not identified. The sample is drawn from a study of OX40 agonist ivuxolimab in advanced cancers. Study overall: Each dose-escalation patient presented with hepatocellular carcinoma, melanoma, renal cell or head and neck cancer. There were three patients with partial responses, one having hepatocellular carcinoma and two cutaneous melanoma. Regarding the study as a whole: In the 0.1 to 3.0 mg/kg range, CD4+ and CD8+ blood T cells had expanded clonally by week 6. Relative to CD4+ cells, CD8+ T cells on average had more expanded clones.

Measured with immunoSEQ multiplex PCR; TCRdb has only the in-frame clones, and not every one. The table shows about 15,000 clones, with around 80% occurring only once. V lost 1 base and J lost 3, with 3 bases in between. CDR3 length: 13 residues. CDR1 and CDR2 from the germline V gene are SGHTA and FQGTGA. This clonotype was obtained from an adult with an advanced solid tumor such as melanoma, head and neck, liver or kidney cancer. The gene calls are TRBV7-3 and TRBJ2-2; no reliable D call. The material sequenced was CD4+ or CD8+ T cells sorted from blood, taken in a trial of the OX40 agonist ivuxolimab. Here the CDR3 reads CASSLMDTGELFF. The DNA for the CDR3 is TGTGCCAGCAGCTTAATGGACACCGGGGAGCTGTTTTTT.